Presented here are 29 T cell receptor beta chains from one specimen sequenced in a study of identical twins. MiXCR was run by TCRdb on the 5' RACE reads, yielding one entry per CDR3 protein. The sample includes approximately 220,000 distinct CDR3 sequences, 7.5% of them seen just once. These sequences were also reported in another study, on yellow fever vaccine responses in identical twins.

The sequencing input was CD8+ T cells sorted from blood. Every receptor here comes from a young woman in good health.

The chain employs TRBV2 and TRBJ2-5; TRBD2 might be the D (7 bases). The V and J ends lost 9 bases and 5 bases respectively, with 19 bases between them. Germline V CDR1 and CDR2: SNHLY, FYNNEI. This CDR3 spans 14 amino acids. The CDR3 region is CARGAGEVIETQYF. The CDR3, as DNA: TGTGCCAGGGGGGCGGGGGAGGTTATCGAGACCCAGTACTTC.

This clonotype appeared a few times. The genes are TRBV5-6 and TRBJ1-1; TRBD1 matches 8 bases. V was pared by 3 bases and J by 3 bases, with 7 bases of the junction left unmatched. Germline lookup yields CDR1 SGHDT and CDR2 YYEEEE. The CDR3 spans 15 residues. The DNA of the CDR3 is TGTGCCAGCAGCTGGGGACAGGAGCCATACACTGAAGCTTTCTTT. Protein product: CASSWGQEPYTEAFF.

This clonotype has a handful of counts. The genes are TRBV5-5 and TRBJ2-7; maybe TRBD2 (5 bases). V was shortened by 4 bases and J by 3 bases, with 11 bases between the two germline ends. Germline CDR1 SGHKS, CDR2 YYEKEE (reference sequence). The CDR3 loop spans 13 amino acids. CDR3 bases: TGTGCCAGCAGCCATGGACGGGACTACGAGCAGTACGTC. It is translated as CASSHGRDYEQYV.

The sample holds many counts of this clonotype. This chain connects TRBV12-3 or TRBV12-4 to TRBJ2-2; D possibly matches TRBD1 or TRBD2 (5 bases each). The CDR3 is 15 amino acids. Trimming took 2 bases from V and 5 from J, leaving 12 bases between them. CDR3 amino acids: CASSLRGARTGELFF. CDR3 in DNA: TGTGCCAGCAGTTTAAGGGGAGCCCGGACCGGGGAGCTGTTTTTT.

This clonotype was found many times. The CDR3 DNA is TGTGCCAGCGGACTAGCGGGAATGACTTCATACAATGAGCAGTTCTTC. Translating gives CASGLAGMTSYNEQFF. J is TRBJ2-1 and V is TRBV27; 12 bases fit TRBD2. The CDR3 contains 16 residues. Unmatched junction bases numbered 9, after V lost 8 bases and J lost 4 bases. Germline values: CDR1 MNHEY, CDR2 SMNVEV (reference sequence).

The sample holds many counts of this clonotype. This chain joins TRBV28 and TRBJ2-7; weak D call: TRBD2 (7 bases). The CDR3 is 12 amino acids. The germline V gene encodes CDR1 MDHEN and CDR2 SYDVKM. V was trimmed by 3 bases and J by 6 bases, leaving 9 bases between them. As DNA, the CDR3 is TGTGCCAGCAGTTTCGGGGGGCTCGAGCAGTACGTC. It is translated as CASSFGGLEQYV.

The CDR3, as DNA: TGTGCCAGCAGTGAATATTGGGCGGTAGGGCTGGAGACCCAGTACTTC. It specifies CASSEYWAVGLETQYF. The rearrangement links TRBV25-1 to TRBJ2-5; D uncertain. This CDR3 comprises 16 residues. The germline V gene has CDR1 MGHDK and CDR2 SYGVNS. Trimming removed 0 bases at V and 5 bases at J, with 16 bases between.

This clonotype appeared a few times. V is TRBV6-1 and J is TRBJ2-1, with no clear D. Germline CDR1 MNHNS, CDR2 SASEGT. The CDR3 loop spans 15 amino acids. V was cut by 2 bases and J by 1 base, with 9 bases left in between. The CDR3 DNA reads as TGTGCCAGCAGTGAAAGAACGGTTTCCTACAATGAGCAGTTCTTC. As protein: CASSERTVSYNEQFF.

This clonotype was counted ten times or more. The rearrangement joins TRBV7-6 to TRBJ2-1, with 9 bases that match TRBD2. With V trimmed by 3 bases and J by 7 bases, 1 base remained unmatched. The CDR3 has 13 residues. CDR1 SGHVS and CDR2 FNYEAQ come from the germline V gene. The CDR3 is CASSFSGSNEQFF. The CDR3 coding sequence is TGTGCCAGCAGCTTTAGCGGGAGTAATGAGCAGTTCTTC. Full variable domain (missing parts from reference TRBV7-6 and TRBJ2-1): GAGVSQSPRYKVTKRGQDVALRCDPISGHVSLYWYRQALGQGPEFLTYFNYEAQQDKSGLPNDRFSAERPEGSISTLTIQRTEQRDSAMYRCASSFSGSNEQFFGPGTRLTVL.

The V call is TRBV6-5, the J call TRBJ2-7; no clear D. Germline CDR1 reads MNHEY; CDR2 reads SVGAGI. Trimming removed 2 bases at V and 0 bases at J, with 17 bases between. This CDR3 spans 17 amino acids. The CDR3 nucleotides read TGTGCCAGCAGTTACGAAGTCGTCGGCAGCGTCTCCTACGAGCAGTACTTC. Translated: CASSYEVVGSVSYEQYF.

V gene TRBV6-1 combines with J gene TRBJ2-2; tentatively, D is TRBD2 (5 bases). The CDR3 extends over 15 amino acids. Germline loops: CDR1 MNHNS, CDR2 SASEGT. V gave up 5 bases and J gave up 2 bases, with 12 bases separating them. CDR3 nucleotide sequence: TGTGCCAGCAGTCCCTTGGGGAGTAACACCGGGGAGCTGTTTTTT. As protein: CASSPLGSNTGELFF.

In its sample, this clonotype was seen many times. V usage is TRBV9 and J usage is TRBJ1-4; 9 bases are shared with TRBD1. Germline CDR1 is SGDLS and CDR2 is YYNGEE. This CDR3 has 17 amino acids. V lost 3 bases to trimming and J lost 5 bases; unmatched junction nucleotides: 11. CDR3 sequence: CASSATHHGTGNEKLFF. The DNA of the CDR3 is TGTGCCAGCAGCGCAACCCACCACGGGACAGGGAATGAAAAACTGTTTTTT. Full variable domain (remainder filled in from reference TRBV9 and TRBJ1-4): DSGVTQTPKHLITATGQRVTLRCSPRSGDLSVYWYQQSLDQGLQFLIQYYNGEERAKGNILERFSAQQFPDLHSELNLSSLELGDSALYFCASSATHHGTGNEKLFFGSGTQLSVL.

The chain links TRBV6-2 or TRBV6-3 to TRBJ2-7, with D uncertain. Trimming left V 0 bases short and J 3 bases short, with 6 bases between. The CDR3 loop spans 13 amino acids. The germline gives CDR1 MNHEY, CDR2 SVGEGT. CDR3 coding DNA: TGTGCCAGCAGTTACTCTGGGATCTACGAGCAGTACGTC. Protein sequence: CASSYSGIYEQYV.

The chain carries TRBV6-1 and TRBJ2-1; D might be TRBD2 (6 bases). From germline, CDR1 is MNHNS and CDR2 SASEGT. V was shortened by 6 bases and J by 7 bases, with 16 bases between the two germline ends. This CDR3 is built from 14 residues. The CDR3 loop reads CASRVGGSGNEQFF. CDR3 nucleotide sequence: TGTGCCAGCAGGGTGGGGGGTTCGGGAAATGAGCAGTTCTTC.

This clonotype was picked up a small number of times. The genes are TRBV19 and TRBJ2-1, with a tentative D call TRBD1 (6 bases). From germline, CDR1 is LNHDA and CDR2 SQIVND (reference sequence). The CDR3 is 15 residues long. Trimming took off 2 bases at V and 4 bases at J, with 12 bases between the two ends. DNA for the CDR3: TGTGCCAGTAGTATATGGGGACATGATTACAATGAGCAGTTCTTC. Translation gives CASSIWGHDYNEQFF.

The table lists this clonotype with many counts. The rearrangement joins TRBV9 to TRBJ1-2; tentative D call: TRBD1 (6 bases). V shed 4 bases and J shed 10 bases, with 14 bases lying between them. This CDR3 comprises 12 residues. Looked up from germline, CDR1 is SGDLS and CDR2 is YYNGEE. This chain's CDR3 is CASSRRDNDYTF. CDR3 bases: TGTGCCAGCAGCCGGAGGGACAACGACTACACCTTC.

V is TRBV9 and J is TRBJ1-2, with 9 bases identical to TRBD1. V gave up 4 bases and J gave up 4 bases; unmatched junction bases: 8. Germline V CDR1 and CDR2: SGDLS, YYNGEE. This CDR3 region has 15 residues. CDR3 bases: TGTGCCAGCAGCCCCCCGACAGGGGGTCCCTATGGCTACACCTTC. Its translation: CASSPPTGGPYGYTF.

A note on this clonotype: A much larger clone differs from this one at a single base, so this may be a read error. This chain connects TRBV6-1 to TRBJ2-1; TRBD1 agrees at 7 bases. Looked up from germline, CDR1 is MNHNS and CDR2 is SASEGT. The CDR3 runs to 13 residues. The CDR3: CASSRTGTDEQLF. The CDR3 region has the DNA TGTGCCAGCAGCCGGACAGGTACGGATGAGCAGCTCTTC.

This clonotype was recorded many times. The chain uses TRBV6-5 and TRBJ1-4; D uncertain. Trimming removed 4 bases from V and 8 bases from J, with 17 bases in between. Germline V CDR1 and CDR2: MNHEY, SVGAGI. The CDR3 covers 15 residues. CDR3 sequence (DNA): TGTGCCAGCAGTTCGGGGTCTGGGTTCAGCGAAAAACTGTTTTTT. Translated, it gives CASSSGSGFSEKLFF.

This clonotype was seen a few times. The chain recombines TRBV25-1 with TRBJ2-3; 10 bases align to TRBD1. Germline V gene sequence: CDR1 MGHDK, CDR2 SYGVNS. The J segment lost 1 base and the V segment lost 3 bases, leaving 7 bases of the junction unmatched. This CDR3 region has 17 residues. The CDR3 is CASSEPSGTGGTDTQYF. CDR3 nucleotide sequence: TGTGCCAGCAGTGAGCCGTCCGGGACAGGGGGCACAGATACGCAGTATTTT.

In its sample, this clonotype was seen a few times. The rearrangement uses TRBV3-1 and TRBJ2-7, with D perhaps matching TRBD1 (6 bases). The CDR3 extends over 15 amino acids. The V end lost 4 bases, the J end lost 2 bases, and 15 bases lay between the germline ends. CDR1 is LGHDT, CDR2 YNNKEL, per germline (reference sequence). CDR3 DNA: TGTGCCAGCAGCCTACAGGGAGAAACACCCTACGAGCAGTACTTC. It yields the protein CASSLQGETPYEQYF.

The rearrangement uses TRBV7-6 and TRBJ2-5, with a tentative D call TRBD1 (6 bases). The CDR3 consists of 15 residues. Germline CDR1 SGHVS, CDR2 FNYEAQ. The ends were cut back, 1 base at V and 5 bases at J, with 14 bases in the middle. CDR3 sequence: CASSLGRGSGETQYF. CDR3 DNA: TGTGCCAGCAGCTTAGGCAGGGGATCGGGGGAGACCCAGTACTTC. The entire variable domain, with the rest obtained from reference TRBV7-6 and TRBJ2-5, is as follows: GAGVSQSPRYKVTKRGQDVALRCDPISGHVSLYWYRQALGQGPEFLTYFNYEAQQDKSGLPNDRFSAERPEGSISTLTIQRTEQRDSAMYRCASSLGRGSGETQYFGPGTRLLVL.

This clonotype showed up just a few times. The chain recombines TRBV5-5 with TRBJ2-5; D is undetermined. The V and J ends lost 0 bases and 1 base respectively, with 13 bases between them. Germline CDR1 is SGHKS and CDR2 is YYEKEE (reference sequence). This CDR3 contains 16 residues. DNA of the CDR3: TGTGCCAGCAGCTTGGAACTACAGCAGATCCAAGAGACCCAGTACTTC. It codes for CASSLELQQIQETQYF.

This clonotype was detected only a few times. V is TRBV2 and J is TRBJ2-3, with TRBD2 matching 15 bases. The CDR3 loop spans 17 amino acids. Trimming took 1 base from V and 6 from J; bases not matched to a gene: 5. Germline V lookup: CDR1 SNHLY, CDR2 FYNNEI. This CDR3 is CASSEEGTSGRRDTQYF. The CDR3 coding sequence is TGTGCCAGCAGTGAAGAGGGGACTAGCGGGAGGAGGGATACGCAGTATTTT.

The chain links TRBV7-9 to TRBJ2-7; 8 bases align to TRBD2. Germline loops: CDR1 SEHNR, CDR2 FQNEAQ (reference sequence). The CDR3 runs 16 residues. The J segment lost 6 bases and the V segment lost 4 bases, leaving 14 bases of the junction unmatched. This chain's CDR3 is CASSSQGLAENGEQYF. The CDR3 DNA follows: TGTGCCAGCAGCTCGCAAGGACTAGCCGAAAACGGCGAGCAGTACTTC.

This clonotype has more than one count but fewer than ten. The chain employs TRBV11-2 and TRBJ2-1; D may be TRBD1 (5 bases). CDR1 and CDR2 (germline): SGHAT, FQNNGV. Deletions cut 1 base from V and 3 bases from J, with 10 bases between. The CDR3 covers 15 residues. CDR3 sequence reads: CASSLGRAGYNEQFF. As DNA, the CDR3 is TGTGCCAGCAGCTTAGGCAGGGCAGGCTACAATGAGCAGTTCTTC.

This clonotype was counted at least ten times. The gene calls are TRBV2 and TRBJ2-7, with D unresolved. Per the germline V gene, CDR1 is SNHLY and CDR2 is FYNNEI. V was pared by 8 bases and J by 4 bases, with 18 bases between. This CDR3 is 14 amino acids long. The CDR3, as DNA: TGTGCCAGCGTTGATGGGCCGTATAGTTACGAGCAGTACTTC. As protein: CASVDGPYSYEQYF.

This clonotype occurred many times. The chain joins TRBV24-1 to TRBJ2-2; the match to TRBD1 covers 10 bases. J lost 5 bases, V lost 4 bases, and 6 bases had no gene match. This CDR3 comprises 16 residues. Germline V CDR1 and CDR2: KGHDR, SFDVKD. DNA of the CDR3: TGTGCCACCAGTGACCCCGGGACAGGGGATACCGGGGAGCTGTTTTTT. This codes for CATSDPGTGDTGELFF.

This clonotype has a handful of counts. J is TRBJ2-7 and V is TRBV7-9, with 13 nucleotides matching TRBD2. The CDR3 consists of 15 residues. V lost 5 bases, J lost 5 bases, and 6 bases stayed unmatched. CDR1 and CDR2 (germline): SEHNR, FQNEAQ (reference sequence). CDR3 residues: CASSPGLAGVDEQYF. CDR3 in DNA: TGTGCCAGCAGCCCCGGACTAGCGGGAGTGGACGAGCAGTACTTC.